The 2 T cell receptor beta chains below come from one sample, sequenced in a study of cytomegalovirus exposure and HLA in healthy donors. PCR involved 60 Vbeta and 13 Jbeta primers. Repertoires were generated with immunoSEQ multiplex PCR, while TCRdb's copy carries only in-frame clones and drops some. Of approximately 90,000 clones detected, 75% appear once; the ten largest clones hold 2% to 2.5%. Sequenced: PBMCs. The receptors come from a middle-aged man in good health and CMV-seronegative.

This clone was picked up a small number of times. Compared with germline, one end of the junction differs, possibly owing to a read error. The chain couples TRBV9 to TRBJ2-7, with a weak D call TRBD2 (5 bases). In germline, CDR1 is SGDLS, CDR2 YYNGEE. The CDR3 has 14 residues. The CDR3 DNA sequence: TGTGCCAGCAGTGTAGGGCCGGGATCCTACGAGCAGTACTTC. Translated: CASSVGPGSYEQYF.

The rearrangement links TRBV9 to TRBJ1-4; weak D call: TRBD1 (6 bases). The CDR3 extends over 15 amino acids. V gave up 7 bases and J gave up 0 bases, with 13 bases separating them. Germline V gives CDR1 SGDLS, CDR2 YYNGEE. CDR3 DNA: TGTGCCAGCGGAGAAACAGGGACAACTAATGAAAAACTGTTTTTT. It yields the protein CASGETGTTNEKLFF.